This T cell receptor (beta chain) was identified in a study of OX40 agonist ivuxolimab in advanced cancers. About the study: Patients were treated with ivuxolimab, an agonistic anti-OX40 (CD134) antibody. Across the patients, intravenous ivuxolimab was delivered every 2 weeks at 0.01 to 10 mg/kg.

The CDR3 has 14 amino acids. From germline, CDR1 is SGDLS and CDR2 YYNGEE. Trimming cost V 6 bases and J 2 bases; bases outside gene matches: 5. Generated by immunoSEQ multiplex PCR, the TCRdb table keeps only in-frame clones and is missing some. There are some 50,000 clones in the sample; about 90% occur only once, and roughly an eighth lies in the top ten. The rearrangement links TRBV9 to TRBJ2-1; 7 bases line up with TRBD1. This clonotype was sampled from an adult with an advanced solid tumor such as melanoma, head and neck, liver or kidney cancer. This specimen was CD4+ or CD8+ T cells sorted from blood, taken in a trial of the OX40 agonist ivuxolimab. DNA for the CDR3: TGTGCCAGCAACCGACAGGGAACCTACAATGAGCAGTTCTTC. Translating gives CASNRQGTYNEQFF.